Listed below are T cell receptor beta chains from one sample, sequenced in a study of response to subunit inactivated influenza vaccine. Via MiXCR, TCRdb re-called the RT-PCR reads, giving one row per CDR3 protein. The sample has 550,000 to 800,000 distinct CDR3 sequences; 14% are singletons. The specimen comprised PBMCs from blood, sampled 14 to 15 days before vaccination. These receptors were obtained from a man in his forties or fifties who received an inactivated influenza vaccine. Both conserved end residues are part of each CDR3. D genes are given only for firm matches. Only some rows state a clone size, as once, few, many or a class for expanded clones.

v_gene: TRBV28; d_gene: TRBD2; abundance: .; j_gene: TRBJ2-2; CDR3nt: TGTGCCAGCAGACGACTCCCGGGACTAGCGGGAGGGGGCACCGGGGAGCTGTTTTTT; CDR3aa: CASRRLPGLAGGGTGELFF
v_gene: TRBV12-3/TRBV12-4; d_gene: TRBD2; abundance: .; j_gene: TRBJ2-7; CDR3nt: TGTGCCAGCAGGCTAGTCGGGGGGACGTACGAGCAGTACTTC; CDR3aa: CASRLVGGTYEQYF
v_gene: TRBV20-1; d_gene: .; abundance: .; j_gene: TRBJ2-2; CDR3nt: TGCAGTGCTAGACCCCTACAGGGCTCGGGATGGGCCGGGGAGCTGTTTTTT; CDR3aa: CSARPLQGSGWAGELFF
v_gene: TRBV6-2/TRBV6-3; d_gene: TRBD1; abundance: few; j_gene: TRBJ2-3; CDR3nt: TGTGCCAGCAGTTACAGACAGGGGTTCACAGATACGCAGTATTTT; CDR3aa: CASSYRQGFTDTQYF
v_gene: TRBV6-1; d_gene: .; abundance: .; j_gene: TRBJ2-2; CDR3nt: TGTGCCAGCGGCGGACCACGCACCGGGGAGCTGTTTTTT; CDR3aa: CASGGPRTGELFF
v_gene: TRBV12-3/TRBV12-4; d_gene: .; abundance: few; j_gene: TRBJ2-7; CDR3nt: TGTGCCAGCACCCCAGGGCGAGGAGGCAAAACCTACGAGCAGTACTTC; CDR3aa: CASTPGRGGKTYEQYF
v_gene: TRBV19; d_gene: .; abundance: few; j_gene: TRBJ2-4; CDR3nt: TGTGCCAGTAGCCACTTACAGGGCACTAAAAACATTCAGTACTTC; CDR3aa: CASSHLQGTKNIQYF
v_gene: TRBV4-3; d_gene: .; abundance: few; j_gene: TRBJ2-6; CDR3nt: TGCGCCAGCAGCCAAGATTTGGGACGGACGTACTCTGGGGCCAACGTCCTGACTTTC; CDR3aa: CASSQDLGRTYSGANVLTF
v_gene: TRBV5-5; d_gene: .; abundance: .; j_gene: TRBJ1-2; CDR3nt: TGTGCCAGCACTCCCCGACAGATCTCCTATGGCTACACCTTC; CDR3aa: CASTPRQISYGYTF
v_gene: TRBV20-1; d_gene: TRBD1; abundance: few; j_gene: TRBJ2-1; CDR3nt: TGCAGTGCTGGACGACAGGGCTGGGAGCAGTTCTTC; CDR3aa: CSAGRQGWEQFF
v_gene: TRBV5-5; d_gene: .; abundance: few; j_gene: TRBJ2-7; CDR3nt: TGTGCCAGCAGCTTGGGGCCAGGGGCGGACTACGAGCAGTACTTC; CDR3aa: CASSLGPGADYEQYF
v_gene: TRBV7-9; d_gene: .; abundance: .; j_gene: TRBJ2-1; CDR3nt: TGTGCCAGAAGCTTAGGTCTCAATGAGCAGTTCTTC; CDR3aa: CARSLGLNEQFF
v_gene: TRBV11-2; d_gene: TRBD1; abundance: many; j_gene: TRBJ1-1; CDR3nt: TGTGCCAGCAGCTTAGGGCGTTTTGGACAGGGTGTATTCTTT; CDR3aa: CASSLGRFGQGVFF
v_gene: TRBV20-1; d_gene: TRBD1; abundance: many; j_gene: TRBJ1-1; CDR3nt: TGCAGTGCGGGAACAGGGGGACCCACTGAAGCTTTCTTT; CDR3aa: CSAGTGGPTEAFF
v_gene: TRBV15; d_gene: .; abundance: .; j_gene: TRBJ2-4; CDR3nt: TGTGCCACCAGCAGGGGAGGTCAGGAAAACATTCAGTACTTC; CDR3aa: CATSRGGQENIQYF
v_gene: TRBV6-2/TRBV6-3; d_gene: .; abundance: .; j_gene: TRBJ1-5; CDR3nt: TGTGCCAGCAGTTACACCCGGGCAGGGAATCAGCCCCAGCATTTT; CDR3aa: CASSYTRAGNQPQHF
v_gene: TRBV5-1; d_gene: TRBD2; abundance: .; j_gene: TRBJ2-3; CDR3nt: TGCGCCAGCAGCTTGGTGCTAGCGGGGAACACAGATACGCAGTATTTT; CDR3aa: CASSLVLAGNTDTQYF
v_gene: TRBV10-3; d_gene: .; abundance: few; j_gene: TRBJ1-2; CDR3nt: TGTGCCATCAGCCCGGAAGGTGGTGGCTACACCTTC; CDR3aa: CAISPEGGGYTF